This T cell receptor beta chain was retrieved from a study of T cells in Graves' hyperthyroidism and ophthalmopathy. CDR1 is DFQATT and CDR2 is SNEGSKA in the germline V gene (reference sequence). This CDR3 is built from 15 residues. V was cut by 0 bases and J by 3 bases, with 11 bases left in between. Patients were excluded because of uncontrolled infection, other autoimmune disease, pregnancy or lactation. This clonotype was counted ten times or more. What it recognizes is unknown. RNA transcripts gave rise to amplified TCR beta CDR3 regions. The HTBI primer set drove a first-round RT-PCR of the TCR CDR3. TCRdb recomputed calls from the multiplex PCR reads with MiXCR, one row per CDR3 protein. The sample yields around 580,000 distinct CDR3 sequences, more than 45% seen once. Study observations and caveats: Before onset, ophthalmopathy was predicted by the model a median roughly 6.4 months earlier. Ophthalmopathy and stable hyperthyroidism were separated by a 13 V-J model.

This receptor was identified in a woman aged 18-29 years with Graves' hyperthyroidism. The gene calls are TRBV20-1 and TRBJ2-2, with a weak D call TRBD1 (6 bases). The sequencing sample was made of peripheral blood or thyroid tissue (not recorded which). The CDR3 loop reads CSAREPGVHTGELFF. The CDR3 DNA reads as TGCAGTGCTAGAGAGCCAGGGGTCCACACCGGGGAGCTGTTTTTT.